This is a list of T cell receptor beta chains from one sample in a study of human T cells and chemical hapten exposure. Each CDR3 protein is one row after TCRdb ran MiXCR on the RACE reads. The sample holds some 94,000 distinct CDR3 sequences, roughly 12% seen once. The sample in question was whole blood, obtained in connection with sensitization to the hapten diphenylcyclopropenone (DPC). The receptor set was obtained from a woman aged 35 to 49 with alopecia areata. Some clones in this sample may be carry-over from other donors' samples. The CDR3 runs from the conserved cysteine through the conserved F or W. The order of the fields is D gene, J gene, clone size, V gene, CDR3 DNA, CDR3 protein. The D gene is left open where the match is weak. Size tells how often a clone was seen (once, few, many) or the class of an expanded clone, and some rows leave it out.

>NA|TRBJ2-6|many|TRBV10-3
TGTGCCATCAGTGACCCCGAGGAGGCCTCTGGGGCCAACGTCCTGACTTTC
CAISDPEEASGANVLTF
>TRBD1|TRBJ1-1|few|TRBV7-3
TGTGCCAGCAGCGTATCACAGGGGGAAGCTTTCTTT
CASSVSQGEAFF
>TRBD2|TRBJ2-1|many|TRBV7-6
TGTGCCAGCAGCTTAAGCCTAGCGGGAGCTGTTGAGCAGTTCTTC
CASSLSLAGAVEQFF
>NA|TRBJ2-5|NA|TRBV20-1
TGCAGTAGCGTATATCTAGAAGGGGAGACCCAGTACTTC
CSSVYLEGETQYF
>NA|TRBJ2-7|NA|TRBV7-2
TGTGCCAGCAGTCCAGAACTGCACGTATCCTACGAGCAGTACTTC
CASSPELHVSYEQYF
>NA|TRBJ2-7|NA|TRBV9
TGTGCCAGCAGCGCCCCCCTAGGAGGCGAGCAGTACTTC
CASSAPLGGEQYF
>TRBD1|TRBJ1-2|NA|TRBV4-1
TGCGCCAGCAGCGCTCCGGGACAGAGCTATGGCTACACCTTC
CASSAPGQSYGYTF
>TRBD2|TRBJ2-1|many|TRBV18
TGTGCCAGCTCATCCCCAGCGGGAGGGGGGTACAATGAGCAGTTCTTC
CASSSPAGGGYNEQFF
>NA|TRBJ2-2|few|TRBV6-2/TRBV6-3
TGTGCCAGCAGTTACTCGTTACTAAATCGGACATTGAACACCGGGGAGCTGTTTTTT
CASSYSLLNRTLNTGELFF
>TRBD1|TRBJ2-1|few|TRBV5-6
TGTGCCAGCAGCAGGCCGGGACAGGGGTATGAGCAGTTCTTC
CASSRPGQGYEQFF
>NA|TRBJ2-6|NA|TRBV28
TGTGCCAGCATGGACTCTGGGGCCAACGTCCTGACTTTC
CASMDSGANVLTF
>NA|TRBJ1-6|many|TRBV6-6
TGTGCCACCGACCCTTCAGGGTCCGGATCACCCCTCCACTTT
CATDPSGSGSPLHF
>NA|TRBJ1-4|many|TRBV7-6
TGTGCCAGCAGCTTGGGACCGATTAATGAAAAACTGTTTTTT
CASSLGPINEKLFF
>TRBD2|TRBJ2-7|many|TRBV11-2
TGTGCCAGCAGCCTACTAGCGGGAAACCCCTACGAGCAGTACTTC
CASSLLAGNPYEQYF
>TRBD1|TRBJ1-2|few|TRBV5-5
TGTGCCAGCACTAACCCCTGGGACAGTCTCTATGGCTACACCTTC
CASTNPWDSLYGYTF
>NA|TRBJ2-2|few|TRBV7-9
TGTGCCAGCAGCTTAGACACATTCACCGGGGAGCTGTTTTTT
CASSLDTFTGELFF
>NA|TRBJ2-5|many|TRBV4-3
TGCGCCAGCAGCCTTGACCTGCAAGAGACCCAGTACTTC
CASSLDLQETQYF
>NA|TRBJ1-2|few|TRBV12-5
TGTGCTAGTGCTCGTCCGGGATATGGCTACACCTTC
CASARPGYGYTF
>NA|TRBJ2-3|few|TRBV20-1
TGCAGTGCTAGAGTGGGGCGCTTTGGTACGCAGTATTTT
CSARVGRFGTQYF
>NA|TRBJ1-5|few|TRBV18
TGTGCCAGCTCACCGCCGGCAGCTAATCAGCCCCAGCATTTT
CASSPPAANQPQHF
>NA|TRBJ1-2|many|TRBV29-1
TGCAGCGTCGATCCTACAGGGAGTGGCGGCTACACCTTC
CSVDPTGSGGYTF
>NA|TRBJ1-4|few|TRBV27
TGTGCCAGCAATTCTGGCTCTACTAATGAAAAACTGTTTTTT
CASNSGSTNEKLFF
>NA|TRBJ2-7|NA|TRBV28
TGTGCCAGCAGTTCGTCGGACTCCTACGAGCAGTACTTC
CASSSSDSYEQYF
>NA|TRBJ1-1|few|TRBV2
TGTGCCAGCAGAAGGGACCAGACATTCCTTGGGACTGAAGCTTTCTTT
CASRRDQTFLGTEAFF
>TRBD2|TRBJ2-1|NA|TRBV19
TGTGCCAGTAGTATAGATTCTAGCGGGACCACCTACAATGAGCAGTTCTTC
CASSIDSSGTTYNEQFF
>NA|TRBJ2-7|NA|TRBV2
TGTGCCAGCAGTGCTGGGGAGAGCTCCTACGAGCAGTACTTC
CASSAGESSYEQYF
>TRBD2|TRBJ2-7|many|TRBV12-3/TRBV12-4
TGTGCCAGCAGTTTCCAAGCGGGAGGTGGGGAGCAGTACTTC
CASSFQAGGGEQYF
>TRBD2|TRBJ2-1|NA|TRBV5-8
TGTGCCAGCAGCTTGTTACCGCGGGAGGGGAGGAATGAGCAGTTCTTC
CASSLLPREGRNEQFF
>TRBD1|TRBJ2-2|NA|TRBV19
TGTGCCAGTAGTAGGCCGACAGGGGCTAACACCGGGGAGCTGTTTTTT
CASSRPTGANTGELFF